The rows below give T cell receptor beta chains drawn from one sample of a study of tumor-infiltrating lymphocytes in primary liver carcinoma. TCRdb reprocessed the multiplex PCR reads with MiXCR, giving one entry per CDR3 protein. Among approximately 300,000 distinct CDR3 sequences listed, about 62% were seen once. Input material: peripheral blood. The source is a man between 35 and 55 years old with primary liver carcinoma and hepatitis B virus infection. CDR3s include the opening cysteine and the closing phenylalanine or tryptophan. The D gene is left open where the match is weak. A clone size is listed for some rows: how often the clone was seen (once, few, many), or a class if it is expanded.

TRBD2 TRBJ2-7 TRBV4-2 NA TGTGCCAGGAGCCAACGAGCGGGACTCGGATACGAGCAGTACTTC CARSQRAGLGYEQYF
TRBD2 TRBJ2-3 TRBV5-1 NA TGCGCCAGCAGCTGGGGACTAGCGGGTTCCCCTACGCAGTATTTT CASSWGLAGSPTQYF
TRBD1 TRBJ1-4 TRBV2 NA TGTGCCAGCAGTGGGACAGGGGTTCGCTGTGAAAAACTGTTTTTT CASSGTGVRCEKLFF
TRBD1 TRBJ2-7 TRBV5-1 NA TGCGCCAGCAGCTTTGACCCGGGACAGGGGAACTACGAGCAGTACTTC CASSFDPGQGNYEQYF
NA TRBJ2-5 TRBV5-4 NA TGTGCCAGCAGCCGCAAATTTCAAGAGACCCAGTACTTC CASSRKFQETQYF
TRBD1 TRBJ2-7 TRBV11-1 once TGTGCCAACACCGGCACCGGGACAGGGTACGAGCAGTACTTC CANTGTGTGYEQYF
NA TRBJ1-3 TRBV5-6 many TGTGCCAGCAGCCCCGGGAGAAACACCATATATTTT CASSPGRNTIYF
NA TRBJ2-7 TRBV11-2 NA TGTGCCAGCACCGTAGCCTTTAGCAGGGGCTACTCCTACGAGCAGTACTTC CASTVAFSRGYSYEQYF
NA TRBJ2-5 TRBV20-1 NA TGCAGTGCTAGAGTAGGGGAAGAGACCCAGTACTTC CSARVGEETQYF
NA TRBJ2-5 TRBV5-5 NA TGTGCCAGCAGCCGGGGACGAGCCCAAGAGACCCAGTACTTC CASSRGRAQETQYF
NA TRBJ2-3 TRBV6-1 NA TGTGCCAGCAGTGAAAGTGGGAGGCACACAGATACGCAATATTTT CASSESGRHTDTQYF
NA TRBJ2-1 TRBV6-5 NA TGTGCCAGCAGTCCCCGGATTAGCGGCCCCCGTAATGAGCAATTCTTC CASSPRISGPRNEQFF
NA TRBJ1-6 TRBV5-1 NA TGCGCCAGCAGCTTGGCGGGAATCTATAATTCACCCCTCCACTTT CASSLAGIYNSPLHF
TRBD1 TRBJ2-7 TRBV5-1 NA TGCGCCAGCAGTCGTGTAGTGGGACAGGGTCACAATGAGCAGTTTTTC CASSRVVGQGHNEQFF
TRBD1 TRBJ1-2 TRBV14 NA TGTGCCGGCAGCCAAGTATTCGTTTATGCGAGGGGGCGTTATGGAGGCTACACCTTC CAGSQVFVYARGRYGGYTF
NA TRBJ2-2 TRBV5-4 NA TGTGCCAGTAGCTCGACTAGGGCGAGCACCGGGGAGCTGTTTTTT CASSSTRASTGELFF
TRBD2 TRBJ2-2 TRBV29-1 many TGCAGCGTTGAATCGAGCGGGAGAAGAACCGGGGAGCTGTTTTTT CSVESSGRRTGELFF
TRBD1 TRBJ2-2 TRBV6-2/TRBV6-3 NA TGTACCAGTAAGACAGGGGGACTTTACACCGGGGAGCTGTTTTTT CTSKTGGLYTGELFF
TRBD1 TRBJ2-7 TRBV14 NA TGTGCCAGCAGCCAAGTATTGGGACAGGGAGATTACGAGCAGTACTTC CASSQVLGQGDYEQYF
NA TRBJ2-7 TRBV6-1 NA TGTGTCAGCAGAAGCCCAGGGGCGGCATACGAGCAGTACTTC CVSRSPGAAYEQYF
NA TRBJ2-1 TRBV11-2 NA TGTGCCAGCAACTTAATCGGTCCCCAGTTCTTC CASNLIGPQFF
NA TRBJ1-4 TRBV29-1 NA TGCAGCGTCGCCGGGTCAGGGGAGAGGGATGAAATACTGTTTTTT CSVAGSGERDEILFF
NA TRBJ2-3 TRBV6-7 many TGTGCCAGCAGTTACCAGACTCCCGGGGATACGCAGTATTTT CASSYQTPGDTQYF
NA TRBJ2-2 TRBV4-1 NA TGCGCCAGCAGCCACTACCAGGACAGCAGAGCCGGGGAGCTGTTTTTT CASSHYQDSRAGELFF
NA TRBJ2-7 TRBV7-9 NA TGTGCCAGCAGCTCCACCACGACAGTATCCTACGAGCAGTACTTC CASSSTTTVSYEQYF
NA TRBJ2-1 TRBV6-6 many TGTGCCAGCAGACTACCCCACGACTACAATGAGCAGTTCTTC CASRLPHDYNEQFF
NA TRBJ1-5 TRBV28 NA TGTGCCAGCATGGAGGGAGCGGATCAGCCCCAGCATTTT CASMEGADQPQHF
TRBD1 TRBJ2-5 TRBV28 NA TGTGCCAGCAGATCCTCGGGACAGGGGATCAAAAAGACCCAGTACTTT CASRSSGQGIKKTQYF
NA TRBJ1-1 TRBV5-6 many TGCGCCAGCAGTCCCCGGCTGAACACTGAAGCTTTCTTT CASSPRLNTEAFF
NA TRBJ2-6 TRBV12-3/TRBV12-4 once TGTGCCAGCCGTTTCAGGGGGACTCATTATGGGGCCAACGTCCTGACTTTC CASRFRGTHYGANVLTF
NA TRBJ1-5 TRBV6-6 NA TGTGCCAGCACCCCTGGAGGGCCCAATCAGCCCCAGCATTTT CASTPGGPNQPQHF
NA TRBJ2-1 TRBV11-2 NA TGTGCCAGCAGCTTATACGATGAGGGCAACAATGAGCATTTCTTC CASSLYDEGNNEHFF
TRBD2 TRBJ2-7 TRBV19 few TGTGCCAGTAGTTCCGGTGGGACTAGTATTTTCGAGCAGTACTTC CASSSGGTSIFEQYF
TRBD1 TRBJ1-4 TRBV5-1 few TGCGCCAGCAGTCCCGGGACAGATAATGAAAAACTGTTTTTT CASSPGTDNEKLFF
TRBD2 TRBJ2-5 TRBV29-1 many TGCAGCGTTGAGGGTCTAGCGGGAGGAGAGACCCAGTACTTC CSVEGLAGGETQYF
TRBD2 TRBJ2-2 TRBV10-3 few TGTGCCATCATCGGACTAGCGGGAGGAGGGGAGCTGTTTTTT CAIIGLAGGGELFF
NA TRBJ2-2 TRBV14 NA TGTGCTAGCCAGGGGTTGAACATCGGGGAGCTGTTTTTT CASQGLNIGELFF
TRBD1 TRBJ2-5 TRBV11-2 many TGTGCCAGCAGCTTACAGGCAGGGGGGACCCAGTACTTC CASSLQAGGTQYF
NA TRBJ1-1 TRBV5-1 NA TGCGCCAGCACCCCGAGGGCAGGGAACACCAACACTGAAGCTTTCTTT CASTPRAGNTNTEAFF
NA TRBJ2-5 TRBV5-5 few TGTGCCAGCAGCCTACAGAGTACCCGGGAGACCCAGTACTTC CASSLQSTRETQYF
NA TRBJ2-2 TRBV14 NA TGTGCCAGCAGCCATCGTAGAGCCACCGGGGAGCTGTTTTTT CASSHRRATGELFF
NA TRBJ2-7 TRBV6-5 many TGTGCCAGCAGTTACTCGGGAGCGGCCTACGAGCAGTACTTC CASSYSGAAYEQYF
TRBD2 TRBJ2-1 TRBV4-3 many TGCGCCAGCAGCCAGGGACTAGCGAATGAGCAGTTCTTC CASSQGLANEQFF